The 7 T cell receptor beta chains given below trace back to one sample, sequenced in a study of T cells in women clearing cervical HPV infection. Generated by immunoSEQ multiplex PCR, the TCRdb table keeps only in-frame clones and is missing some. In total, the table holds 40,000 or so clones. The sequencing sample was made of blood buffy coat. The receptors come from a woman between 18 and 75 years old with a cervical HPV16 infection that either progressed to CIN3+ or cleared (not recorded which).

To note about this clone: The read terminates 3 residues ahead of where the CDR3 ends, so the germline J gene completes it. The J gene is TRBJ2-7, the V gene TRBV10-3; D is perhaps TRBD1 (6 bases). Trimming pared 6 bases from V and 1 base from J, leaving 16 bases between. CDR1 and CDR2 (germline): ENHRY, SYGVKD. The CDR3 consists of 15 residues. The CDR3 DNA, read in part, is TGTGCCATCAGCAGCCTACAGGGATCATCCTACGAG. Its translation: CAISSLQGSSYE. The full CDR3 protein reads CAISSLQGSSYEQYF.

As concerns this clone: Read sequence stops 3 residues before the CDR3 end, and the germline J gene provides the missing end. The V gene is TRBV5-1, the J gene TRBJ2-7, with 9 bases matching TRBD1. CDR1 is SGHRS and CDR2 is YFSETQ in the germline V gene. This CDR3 has 15 residues. The V segment lost 4 bases and the J segment 6 bases; nucleotides outside the gene matches: 11. The CDR3 sequence is CASSVTGGFTLEQYF. The CDR3 bases that were read are TGCGCCAGCAGCGTTACAGGGGGCTTTACTCTCGAG.

About this clone itself: The CDR3 end is not reached by the read, which stops 3 residues before it; the germline J gene fills it in. The rearrangement uses TRBV19 and TRBJ2-4; D is possibly TRBD1 (5 bases). The CDR3 contains 13 residues. V lost 5 bases and J 4 bases, leaving 9 bases between the germline ends. CDR1 is LNHDA, CDR2 SQIVND, per germline (reference sequence). The CDR3 sequence: CASSGAVKNIQYF. CDR3 DNA, as far as it was read: TGTGCCAGTAGTGGGGCAGTTAAAAACATT.

A word on this clone: The CDR3 end lies 3 residues beyond the end of the read and is filled in from the germline J gene. This sequence joins TRBV4-2 and TRBJ1-3; perhaps TRBD1 as D (5 bases). The germline V gene has CDR1 LGHNA and CDR2 YNFKEQ. Between the trimmed V and J ends, which lost 1 base and 5 bases, there was a span of 12 bases. There are 15 residues in the CDR3. The sequenced part of the CDR3 DNA is TGTGCCAGCAGCCAAGCCGACAGCTGGAGAAACACC. Its protein is CASSQADSWRNT. The full CDR3 protein reads CASSQADSWRNTIYF.

As concerns this clone: With the read ending 3 residues before the CDR3 end, the germline J gene is used to fill in that end. The chain couples TRBV2 to TRBJ2-3, with D perhaps TRBD2 (5 bases). The CDR3 runs to 13 residues. Germline lookup yields CDR1 SNHLY and CDR2 FYNNEI. CDR3 sequence reads: CASSVQAEETQYF. The CDR3 bases that were read are TGTGCCAGCAGTGTTCAAGCGGAAGAGACG.

About this clone itself: The missing CDR3 end, 3 residues past where the read stops, is filled in from the germline J gene. The V gene is TRBV9, the J gene TRBJ2-7; tentative D call: TRBD1 (5 bases). CDR3 size: 15 residues. The V gene lost 1 base and the J gene lost 3 bases, with 14 bases spanning the gap. CDR1 is SGDLS, CDR2 YYNGEE, per germline. CDR3 sequence reads: CASSVSDTLSYEQYF. CDR3 DNA, as far as it was read: TGTGCCAGCAGCGTATCGGACACCCTGAGCTACGAG.

Turning to this clone: The sequence runs out 3 residues before the end of the CDR3; the remainder is reconstructed from the germline J gene. The chain has TRBV7-9 and TRBJ2-3; D is unclear. V dropped 5 bases and J dropped 0 bases, with 3 bases sitting between them. Germline V CDR1 and CDR2: SEHNR, FQNEAQ (reference sequence). The CDR3 totals 12 residues. CDR3 bases read: TGTGCCAGCAGCCTCAGCACAGATACG. This sequence encodes CASSLSTDT. The complete CDR3 protein is CASSLSTDTQYF. Filled out from reference TRBV7-9 and TRBJ2-3, the complete variable domain reads DTGVSQNPRHKITKRGQNVTFRCDPISEHNRLYWYRQTLGQGPEFLTYFQNEAQLEKSRLLSDRFSAERPKGSFSTLEIQRTEQGDSAMYLCASSLSTDTQYFGPGTRLTVL.